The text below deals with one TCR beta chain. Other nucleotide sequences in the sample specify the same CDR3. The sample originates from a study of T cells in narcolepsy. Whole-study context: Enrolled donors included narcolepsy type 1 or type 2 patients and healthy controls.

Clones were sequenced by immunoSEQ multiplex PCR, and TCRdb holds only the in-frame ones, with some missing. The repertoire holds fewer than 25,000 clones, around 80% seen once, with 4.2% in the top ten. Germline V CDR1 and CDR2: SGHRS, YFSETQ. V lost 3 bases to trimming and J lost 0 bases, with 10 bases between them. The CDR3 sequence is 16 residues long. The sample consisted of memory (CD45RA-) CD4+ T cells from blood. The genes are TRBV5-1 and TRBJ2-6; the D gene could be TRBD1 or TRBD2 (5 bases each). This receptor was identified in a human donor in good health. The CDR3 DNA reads TGCGCCAGCAGCTCCGGGACGGGCTCTGGGGCCAACGTCCTGACTTTC. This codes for CASSSGTGSGANVLTF.